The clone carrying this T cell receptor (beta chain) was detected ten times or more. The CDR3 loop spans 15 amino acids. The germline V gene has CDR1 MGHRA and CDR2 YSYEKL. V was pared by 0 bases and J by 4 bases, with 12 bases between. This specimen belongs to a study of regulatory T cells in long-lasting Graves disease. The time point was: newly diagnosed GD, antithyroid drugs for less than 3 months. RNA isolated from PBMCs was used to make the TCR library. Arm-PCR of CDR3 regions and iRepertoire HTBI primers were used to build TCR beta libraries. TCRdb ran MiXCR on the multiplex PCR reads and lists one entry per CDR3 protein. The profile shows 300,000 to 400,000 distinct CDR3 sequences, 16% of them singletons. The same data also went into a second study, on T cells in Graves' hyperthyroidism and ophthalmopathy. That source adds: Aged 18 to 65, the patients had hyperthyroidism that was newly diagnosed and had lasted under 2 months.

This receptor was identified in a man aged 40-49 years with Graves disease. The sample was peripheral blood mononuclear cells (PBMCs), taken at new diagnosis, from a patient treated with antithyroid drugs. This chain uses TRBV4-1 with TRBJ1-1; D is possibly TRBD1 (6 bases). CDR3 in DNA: TGCGCCAGCAGCCAAGAAGTCAGGGGCACCACTGAAGCTTTCTTT. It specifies CASSQEVRGTTEAFF.